The clone carrying this TCR beta chain was detected only a few times. This sample was taken from a study of T-cell reconstitution after alpha-beta-depleted transplantation in children. Unique molecular identifiers were used to barcode this TCRbeta library. TCRdb re-analysed the PCR reads in MiXCR, keeping a single row per CDR3 protein. The sample yields hundreds of thousands of distinct CDR3 sequences, roughly a tenth seen once. V was clipped by 0 bases and J by 5 bases, with 9 bases between them. This CDR3 is 14 amino acids long. Germline V lookup: CDR1 SGDLS, CDR2 YYNGEE. This TCR was sampled from a human donor who donated a stem cell graft to a child with acute myeloid leukemia. The rearrangement joins TRBV9 to TRBJ2-1, with D maybe TRBD2 (5 bases). Sequenced here: PBMCs from the stem cell graft donor, sampled from the stem cell graft. In DNA form, the CDR3 reads TGTGCCAGCAGCGTAGGGACTGGCAACAATGAGCAGTTCTTC. Encoded protein: CASSVGTGNNEQFF.